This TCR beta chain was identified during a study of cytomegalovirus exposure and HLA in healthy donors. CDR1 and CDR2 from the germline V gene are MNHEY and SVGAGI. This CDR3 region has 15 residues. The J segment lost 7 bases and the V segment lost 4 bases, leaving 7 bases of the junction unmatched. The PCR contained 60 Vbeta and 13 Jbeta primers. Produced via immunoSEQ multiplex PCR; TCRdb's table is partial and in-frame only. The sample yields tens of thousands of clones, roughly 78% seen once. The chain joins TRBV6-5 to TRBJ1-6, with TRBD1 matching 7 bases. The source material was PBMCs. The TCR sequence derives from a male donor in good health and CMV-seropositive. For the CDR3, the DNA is TGTGCCAGCAGTTCTCAGGGGGTTTCGAATTCACCCCTCCACTTT. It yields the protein CASSSQGVSNSPLHF.